This T cell receptor (beta chain) derives from a study of shared clonotypes between healthy human individuals. Trimming cost V 0 bases and J 4 bases, with 13 bases left between them. Germline V gene lookup returns CDR1 SGDLS and CDR2 YYNGEE. The CDR3 length is 15 residues. Genomic DNA per cell subset filled all wells of several immunoSEQ plates. Only in-frame clones appear in the TCRdb table, and some are missing; sequencing was by immunoSEQ multiplex PCR. The table includes around 700,000 clones, around 73% detected once. The chain couples TRBV9 to TRBJ2-5; D is perhaps TRBD1 (6 bases). The receptor was isolated from a woman between 25 and 40 years old in good health. Material for sequencing was memory CD4+ T cells sorted from blood. Noted subset: CD45RA-negative fraction. Here the CDR3 DNA reads TGTGCCAGCAGCGTAGCGGGGCAGGGGCGAGAGACCCAGTACTTC. Its protein product is CASSVAGQGRETQYF. Using reference TRBV9 and TRBJ2-5 for the parts outside the CDR3, the full variable domain is DSGVTQTPKHLITATGQRVTLRCSPRSGDLSVYWYQQSLDQGLQFLIQYYNGEERAKGNILERFSAQQFPDLHSELNLSSLELGDSALYFCASSVAGQGRETQYFGPGTRLLVL.